Included here is one TCR beta chain sequence, with context. The data are from a study of shared clonotypes between healthy human individuals. The CDR3 is 15 amino acids. CDR1 is MNHNS, CDR2 SASEGT, per germline. V lost 5 bases, J lost 0 bases, and 13 bases lay in between. Sequencing used immunoSEQ multiplex PCR; TCRdb keeps in-frame clones, though not all of them. The sample contains 2.3 million or so clones, 85% to 95% of which appear only once. This chain links TRBV6-1 with TRBJ1-2; perhaps TRBD1 as D (5 bases). The receptor's source is a man in his late teens or twenties in good health. Some clones in this sample may be carry-over from other donors' samples. The sequencing input was naive CD4+ T cells from PBMCs. Sample subset: CD45RA+ positively selected. CDR3 bases: TGTGCCAGCAGTTTCGACAGCCTAGCTAACTATGGCTACACCTTC. It codes for CASSFDSLANYGYTF.